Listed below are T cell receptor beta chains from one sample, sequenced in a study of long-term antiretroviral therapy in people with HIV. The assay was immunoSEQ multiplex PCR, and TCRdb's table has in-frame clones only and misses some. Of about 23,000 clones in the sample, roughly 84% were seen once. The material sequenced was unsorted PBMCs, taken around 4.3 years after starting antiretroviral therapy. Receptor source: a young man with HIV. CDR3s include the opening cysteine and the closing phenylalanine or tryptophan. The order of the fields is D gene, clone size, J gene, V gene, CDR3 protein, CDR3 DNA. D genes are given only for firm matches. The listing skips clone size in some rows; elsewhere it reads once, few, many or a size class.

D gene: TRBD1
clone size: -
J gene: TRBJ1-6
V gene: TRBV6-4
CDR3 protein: CASSLRQGSNSPLHF
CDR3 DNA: TGTGCCAGCAGTCTACGACAGGGGAGCAATTCACCCCTCCACTTT

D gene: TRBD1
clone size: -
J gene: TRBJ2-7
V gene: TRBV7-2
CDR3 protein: CASSWDRDTYEQYF
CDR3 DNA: TGTGCCAGCAGCTGGGACAGGGACACCTACGAGCAGTACTTC

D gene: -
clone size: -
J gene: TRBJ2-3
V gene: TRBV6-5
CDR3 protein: CASSYRTWTDTQYF
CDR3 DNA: TGTGCCAGCAGTTACCGGACTTGGACAGATACGCAGTATTTT

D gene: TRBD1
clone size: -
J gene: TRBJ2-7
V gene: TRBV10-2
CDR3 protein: CASSYWPGGTYEQYF
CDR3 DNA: TGTGCCAGCAGTTATTGGCCAGGGGGAACCTACGAGCAGTACTTC

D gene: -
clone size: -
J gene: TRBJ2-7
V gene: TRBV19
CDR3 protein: CASSPHGDTYEQYF
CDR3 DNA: TGTGCCAGTAGTCCCCACGGGGACACTTACGAGCAGTACTTC

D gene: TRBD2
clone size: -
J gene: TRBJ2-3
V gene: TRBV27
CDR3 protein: CASSRTSGRVGADTQYF
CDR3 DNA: TGTGCCAGCAGCCGGACTAGCGGGAGGGTTGGGGCAGATACGCAGTATTTT

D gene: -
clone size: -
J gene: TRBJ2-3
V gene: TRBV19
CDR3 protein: CASSSGVSTDTQYF
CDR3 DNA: TGTGCCAGTAGTAGCGGGGTTAGCACAGATACGCAGTATTTT

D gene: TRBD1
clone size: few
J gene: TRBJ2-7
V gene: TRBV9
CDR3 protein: CASNPTGVGYEQYF
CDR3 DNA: TGTGCCAGCAACCCGACAGGGGTCGGCTACGAGCAGTACTTC

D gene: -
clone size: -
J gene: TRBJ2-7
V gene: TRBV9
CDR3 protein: CASSETGYEQYF
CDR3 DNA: TGTGCCAGCAGCGAAACAGGGTATGAGCAGTACTTC

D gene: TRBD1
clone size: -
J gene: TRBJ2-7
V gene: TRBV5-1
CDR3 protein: CASSRPGQVPYEQYF
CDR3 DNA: TGCGCCAGCAGCCGCCCCGGACAGGTCCCCTACGAGCAGTACTTC

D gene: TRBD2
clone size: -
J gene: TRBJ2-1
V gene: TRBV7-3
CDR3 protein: CASRITGTSPYNEQFF
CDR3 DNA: TGTGCCAGCAGAATCACCGGGACTAGCCCTTACAATGAGCAGTTCTTC

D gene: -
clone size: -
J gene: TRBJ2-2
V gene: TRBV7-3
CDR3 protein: CASSSPDSGELFF
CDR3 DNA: TGTGCCAGCAGCTCCCCCGACAGCGGGGAGCTGTTTTTT

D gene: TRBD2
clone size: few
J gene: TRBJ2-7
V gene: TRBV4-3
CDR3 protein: CASSQGGLADSYEQYF
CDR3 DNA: TGCGCCAGCAGCCAAGGGGGACTAGCGGACTCCTACGAGCAGTACTTC

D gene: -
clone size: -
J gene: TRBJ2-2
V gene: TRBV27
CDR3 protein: CASSFHTGELFF
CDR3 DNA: TGTGCCAGCAGTTTTCACACCGGGGAGCTGTTTTTT

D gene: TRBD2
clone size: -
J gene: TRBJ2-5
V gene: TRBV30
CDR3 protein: CAWGSGLAGVETQYF
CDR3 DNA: TGTGCCTGGGGGTCAGGACTAGCGGGAGTGGAGACCCAGTACTTC

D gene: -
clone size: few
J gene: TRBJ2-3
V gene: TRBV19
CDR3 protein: CASSLLGLTDTQYF
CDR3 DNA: TGTGCCAGTAGTTTGTTGGGACTCACAGATACGCAGTATTTT

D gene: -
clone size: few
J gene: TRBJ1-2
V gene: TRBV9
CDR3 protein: CASSVGQKDSGYTF
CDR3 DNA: TGTGCCAGCAGCGTAGGGCAGAAGGATTCAGGCTACACCTTC

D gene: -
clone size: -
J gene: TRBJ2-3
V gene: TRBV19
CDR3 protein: CASSILFQSDTQYF
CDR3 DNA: TGTGCCAGTAGTATTCTTTTTCAGTCAGATACGCAGTATTTT

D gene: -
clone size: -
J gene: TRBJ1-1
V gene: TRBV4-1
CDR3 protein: CASSQDRGRMNTEAFF
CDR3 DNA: TGCGCCAGCAGCCAAGACAGGGGACGCATGAACACTGAAGCTTTCTTT

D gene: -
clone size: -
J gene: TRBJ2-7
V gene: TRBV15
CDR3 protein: CATSRDGGGPYEQYF
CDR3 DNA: TGTGCCACCAGCAGAGATGGGGGGGGCCCCTACGAGCAGTACTTC

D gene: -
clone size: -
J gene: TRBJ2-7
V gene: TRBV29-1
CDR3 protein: CSVLGLSDSSYEQYF
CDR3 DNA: TGCAGCGTTCTGGGTCTATCGGACAGCTCCTACGAGCAGTACTTC

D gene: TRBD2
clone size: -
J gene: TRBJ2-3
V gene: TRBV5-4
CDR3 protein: CASSFTTSGRDTQYF
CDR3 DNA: TGTGCCAGCAGCTTTACGACTAGCGGGAGGGATACGCAGTATTTT

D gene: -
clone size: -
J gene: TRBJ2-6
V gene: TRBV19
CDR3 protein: CASNLFGVRPGANVLTF
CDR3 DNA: TGTGCCAGTAACCTTTTCGGGGTTAGGCCTGGGGCCAACGTCCTGACTTTC

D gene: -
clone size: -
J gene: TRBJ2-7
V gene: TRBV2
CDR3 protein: CANRVSYEQYF
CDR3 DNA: TGTGCCAACAGAGTCTCCTACGAGCAGTACTTC